This T cell receptor beta chain was sequenced in a study of cytomegalovirus exposure and HLA in healthy donors. General study results and limits: The authors confirmed in vitro that a few CMV-associated chains were specific for CMV antigens.

Concerning this clone: Antigen: not known.

Repertoires were generated with immunoSEQ multiplex PCR, while TCRdb's copy carries only in-frame clones and drops some. Among 150,000 to 200,000 clones listed, roughly nine tenths were seen once. This CDR3 has 14 residues. V gave up 2 bases and J gave up 3 bases; unmatched junction bases: 3. The V gene's germline CDR1 is MNHNS and CDR2 SASEGT. Input material: PBMCs. The receptor's source is a man younger than 30 in good health and CMV-seropositive. J is TRBJ2-7 and V is TRBV6-1, with TRBD2 matching over 8 bases. In DNA form, the CDR3 reads TGTGCCAGCAGTGAAATGGGACTAGTCTACGAGCAGTACTTC. The encoded protein is CASSEMGLVYEQYF.